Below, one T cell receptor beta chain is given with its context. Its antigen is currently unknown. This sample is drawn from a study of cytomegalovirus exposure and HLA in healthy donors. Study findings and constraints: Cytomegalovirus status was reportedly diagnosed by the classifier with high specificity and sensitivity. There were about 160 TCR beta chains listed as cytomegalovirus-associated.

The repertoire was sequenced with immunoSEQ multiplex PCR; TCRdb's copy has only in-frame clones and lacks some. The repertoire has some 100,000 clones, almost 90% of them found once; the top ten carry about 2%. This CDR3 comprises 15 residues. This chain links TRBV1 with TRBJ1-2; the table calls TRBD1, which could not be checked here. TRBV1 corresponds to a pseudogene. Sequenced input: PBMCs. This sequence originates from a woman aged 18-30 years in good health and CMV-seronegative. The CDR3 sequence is CTGTPGQGTNYGYTF. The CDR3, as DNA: TGCACCGGTACACCGGGACAGGGAACTAACTATGGCTACACCTTC.